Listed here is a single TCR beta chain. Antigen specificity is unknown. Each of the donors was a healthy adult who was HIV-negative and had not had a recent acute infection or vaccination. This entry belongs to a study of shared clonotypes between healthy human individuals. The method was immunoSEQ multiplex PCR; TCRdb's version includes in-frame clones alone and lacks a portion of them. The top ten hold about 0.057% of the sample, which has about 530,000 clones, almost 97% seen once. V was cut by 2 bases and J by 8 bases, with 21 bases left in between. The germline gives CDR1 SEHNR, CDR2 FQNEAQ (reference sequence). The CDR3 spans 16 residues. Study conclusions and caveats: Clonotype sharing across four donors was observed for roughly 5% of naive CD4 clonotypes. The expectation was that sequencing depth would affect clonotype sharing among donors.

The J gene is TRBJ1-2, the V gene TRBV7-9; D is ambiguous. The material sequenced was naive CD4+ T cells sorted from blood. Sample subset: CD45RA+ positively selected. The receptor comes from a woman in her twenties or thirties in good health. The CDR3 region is CASSLKDPGLLGGYTF. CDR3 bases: TGTGCCAGCAGCTTAAAGGATCCGGGCCTATTGGGGGGCTACACCTTC.